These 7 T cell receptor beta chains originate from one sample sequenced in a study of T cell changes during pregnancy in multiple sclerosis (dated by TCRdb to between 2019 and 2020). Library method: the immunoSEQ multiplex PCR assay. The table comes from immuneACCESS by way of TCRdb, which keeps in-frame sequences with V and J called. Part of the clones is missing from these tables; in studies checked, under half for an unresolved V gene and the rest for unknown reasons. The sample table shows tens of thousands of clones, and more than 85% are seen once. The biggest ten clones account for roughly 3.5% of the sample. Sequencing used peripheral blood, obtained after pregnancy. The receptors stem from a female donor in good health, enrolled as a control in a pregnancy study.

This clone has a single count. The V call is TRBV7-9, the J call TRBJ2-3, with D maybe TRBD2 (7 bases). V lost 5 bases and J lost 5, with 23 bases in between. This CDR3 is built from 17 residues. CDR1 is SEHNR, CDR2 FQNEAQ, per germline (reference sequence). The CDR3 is CASSLRGSTGGKDTQYF. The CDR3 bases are TGTGCCAGCAGCCTACGTGGTAGCACGGGGGGCAAAGATACGCAGTATTTT.

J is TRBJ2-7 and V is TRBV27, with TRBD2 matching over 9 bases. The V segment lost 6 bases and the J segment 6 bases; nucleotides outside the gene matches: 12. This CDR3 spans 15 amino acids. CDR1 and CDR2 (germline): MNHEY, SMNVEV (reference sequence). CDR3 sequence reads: CASSRLADSSGEQYF. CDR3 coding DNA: TGTGCCAGCAGCAGACTAGCGGACTCCTCCGGCGAGCAGTACTTC.

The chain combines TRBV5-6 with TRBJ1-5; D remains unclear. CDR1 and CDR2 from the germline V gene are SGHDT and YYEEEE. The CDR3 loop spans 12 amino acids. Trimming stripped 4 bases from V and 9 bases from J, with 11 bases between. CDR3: CASSLIGGPQHF. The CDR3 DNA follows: TGTGCCAGCAGCCTGATTGGCGGGCCCCAGCATTTT.

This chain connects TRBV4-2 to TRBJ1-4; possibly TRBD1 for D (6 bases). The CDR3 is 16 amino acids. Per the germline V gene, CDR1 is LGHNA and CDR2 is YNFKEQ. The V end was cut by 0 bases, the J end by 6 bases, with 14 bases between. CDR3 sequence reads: CASSQDKGTGYEKLFF. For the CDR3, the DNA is TGTGCCAGCAGCCAAGATAAAGGAACAGGGTATGAAAAACTGTTTTTT.

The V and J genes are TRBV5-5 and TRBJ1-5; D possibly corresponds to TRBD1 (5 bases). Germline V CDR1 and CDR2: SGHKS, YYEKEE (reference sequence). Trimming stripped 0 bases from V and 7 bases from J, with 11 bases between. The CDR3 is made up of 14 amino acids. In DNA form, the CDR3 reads TGTGCCAGCAGCTTGGTTGAGGAGGGGCAGCCCCAGCATTTT. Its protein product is CASSLVEEGQPQHF.

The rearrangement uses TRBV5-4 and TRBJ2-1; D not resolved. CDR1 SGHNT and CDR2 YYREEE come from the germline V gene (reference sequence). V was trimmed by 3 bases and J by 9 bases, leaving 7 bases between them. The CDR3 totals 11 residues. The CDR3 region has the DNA TGTGCCAGCAGCTATTCGGGTGAGCAGTTCTTC. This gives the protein CASSYSGEQFF.

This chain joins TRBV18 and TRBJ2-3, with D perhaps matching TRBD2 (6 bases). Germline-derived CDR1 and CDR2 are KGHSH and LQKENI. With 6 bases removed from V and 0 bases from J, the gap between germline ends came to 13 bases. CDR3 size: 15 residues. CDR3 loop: CASSLLATSTDTQYF. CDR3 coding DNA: TGTGCCAGCTCCCTCCTAGCGACTAGCACAGATACGCAGTATTTT.